Below are 21 T cell receptor beta chains sequenced from a single sample in a study of cytotoxic CD8 clonotypes in ibrutinib-treated CLL. Libraries were prepared by immunoSEQ multiplex PCR; TCRdb keeps only in-frame clonotypes and omits some of them. In the table there are some 140,000 clones, approximately 90% of which are singletons. This specimen was PBMCs, taken after 12 months of ibrutinib treatment. The origin of the receptors is a human donor with chronic lymphocytic leukemia.

This chain links TRBV4-3 with TRBJ1-2; a possible D gene is TRBD1 (6 bases). The V end was cut by 0 bases, the J end by 6 bases, with 11 bases between. The CDR3 has 14 residues. The germline V gene has CDR1 LGHNA and CDR2 YSLEER. The CDR3 coding sequence is TGCGCCAGCAGCCAAGATCAGGGGCGTGATGGCTACACCTTC. The encoded protein is CASSQDQGRDGYTF.

The rearrangement uses TRBV25-1 and TRBJ1-1; D is unclear. CDR3 size: 14 residues. Trimming left V 6 bases short and J 3 bases short, with 14 bases between. CDR1 and CDR2 (germline): MGHDK, SYGVNS. DNA of the CDR3: TGTGCCAGCAGCCCCTCCCAGATGGACACTGAAGCTTTCTTT. Protein product: CASSPSQMDTEAFF.

The genes are TRBV2 and TRBJ1-5; 8 bases agree with TRBD1. Germline assignment: CDR1 SNHLY and CDR2 FYNNEI. The CDR3 spans 16 residues. J was trimmed by 0 bases and V by 7 bases; bases with no gene match: 8. The CDR3 reads CASKEGQGLSNQPQHF. CDR3 bases: TGTGCCAGCAAGGAAGGACAGGGTCTTAGCAATCAGCCCCAGCATTTT.

The V and J genes are TRBV28 and TRBJ2-3, with D possibly TRBD1 on 6 matching bases. V was cut by 9 bases and J by 1 base, with 14 bases left in between. Germline CDR1 reads MDHEN; CDR2 reads SYDVKM. This CDR3 contains 14 residues. CDR3 bases: TGTGCCAGTAATAGCGAGGGGGGCACAGATACGCAGTATTTT. Encoded protein: CASNSEGGTDTQYF.

The genes are TRBV18 and TRBJ2-2; TRBD2 might be the D (6 bases). V shed 1 base and J shed 6 bases, with 12 bases lying between them. There are 15 residues in the CDR3. Germline CDR1 is KGHSH and CDR2 is LQKENI. The CDR3 loop reads CASSPQGPGAGELFF. As DNA, the CDR3 is TGTGCCAGCTCACCACAAGGGCCGGGGGCCGGGGAGCTGTTTTTT.

The chain is built from TRBV5-1 and TRBJ2-7; 7 bases are a match to TRBD1. CDR3 length equals 15 residues. With V trimmed by 3 bases and J by 7 bases, 13 bases remained unmatched. The germline gives CDR1 SGHRS, CDR2 YFSETQ. In DNA, the CDR3 is TGCGCCAGCAGCTCTACAGGGACAGAAACTTTGGAGCAGTACTTC. It codes for CASSSTGTETLEQYF. Supplemented by reference TRBV5-1 and TRBJ2-7, the full variable domain reads KAGVTQTPRYLIKTRGQQVTLSCSPISGHRSVSWYQQTPGQGLQFLFEYFSETQRNKGNFPGRFSGRQFSNSRSEMNVSTLELGDSALYLCASSSTGTETLEQYFGPGTRLTVT.

DNA of the CDR3: TGTGCCAGCAGTGACGATTTTGGGACATACGAGCAGTACTTC. Protein product: CASSDDFGTYEQYF. V and J are TRBV28 and TRBJ2-7; D possibly corresponds to TRBD1 (6 bases). The germline V gene encodes CDR1 MDHEN and CDR2 SYDVKM. This CDR3 comprises 14 residues. Trimming shortened V by 5 bases and J by 4 bases, and 15 bases separated the two germline ends.

This chain's CDR3 is CASSFFGFANYGYTF. CDR3 sequence (DNA): TGTGCCAGCAGTTTCTTTGGCTTTGCTAACTATGGCTACACCTTC. This chain uses TRBV27 with TRBJ1-2, with D hard to call. The ends were cut back, 3 bases at V and 0 bases at J, with 11 bases in the middle. The CDR3 length is 15 residues. Germline V gives CDR1 MNHEY, CDR2 SMNVEV (reference sequence).

This CDR3 reads CASSRGGTNEKLFF. The CDR3 nucleotides are TGTGCCAGCAGCCGCGGTGGGACTAATGAAAAACTGTTTTTT. The gene calls are TRBV14 and TRBJ1-4; D is undetermined. This CDR3 contains 14 residues. V was cut by 4 bases and J by 2 bases, with 8 bases left in between. Per germline, CDR1 SGHDN and CDR2 FVKESK.

The chain employs TRBV14 and TRBJ1-2; possible D gene TRBD1, 5 bases. From germline, CDR1 is SGHDN and CDR2 FVKESK. Trimming took 0 bases from V and 10 from J, leaving 15 bases between them. The CDR3 length is 14 residues. The CDR3 DNA reads as TGTGCCAGCAGCCAAGATATGGGTGGGACGGACTACACCTTC. Protein sequence: CASSQDMGGTDYTF. The entire variable domain, with the rest obtained from reference TRBV14 and TRBJ1-2, is as follows: EAGVTQFPSHSVIEKGQTVTLRCDPISGHDNLYWYRRVMGKEIKFLLHFVKESKQDESGMPNNRFLAERTGGTYSTLKVQPAELEDSGVYFCASSQDMGGTDYTFGSGTRLTVV.

CDR3 nucleotides: TGTGCCAGCAGGAGGGGACAGGTTAATGAAAAACTGTTTTTT. Protein product: CASRRGQVNEKLFF. This chain uses TRBV6-5 with TRBJ1-4; 8 nucleotides align to TRBD1. V was pared by 6 bases and J by 4 bases, with 4 bases of the junction left unmatched. Per the germline V gene, CDR1 is MNHEY and CDR2 is SVGAGI. This CDR3 comprises 14 residues.

The chain joins TRBV7-6 to TRBJ2-1, with 10 positions matching TRBD2. This CDR3 contains 19 residues. Trimming at V came to 4 bases and at J to 0 bases, leaving 12 bases not matched to a gene. Per germline, CDR1 SGHVS and CDR2 FNYEAQ. The DNA of the CDR3 is TGTGCCAGCAGCTCCGGACTAGCGGTTTTAATAAGCTCCTACAATGAGCAGTTCTTC. Its translation is CASSSGLAVLISSYNEQFF.

The J gene is TRBJ1-1, the V gene TRBV9, with D maybe TRBD1 (5 bases). Trimming took 3 bases from V and 0 from J, leaving 12 bases between them. Per germline, CDR1 SGDLS and CDR2 YYNGEE. The CDR3 is made up of 15 amino acids. CDR3 protein: CASSEGGGLNTEAFF. The CDR3 coding sequence is TGTGCCAGCAGCGAAGGTGGGGGACTGAACACTGAAGCTTTCTTT.

DNA of the CDR3: TGTGCCAGCAGCGTAGCTACAGGGCAGAACTACGAGCAGTACTTC. Encoded protein: CASSVATGQNYEQYF. This rearrangement joins TRBV9 to TRBJ2-7; TRBD1 is a possible D gene (6 bases). V dropped 0 bases and J dropped 3 bases, with 13 bases sitting between them. Germline V lookup: CDR1 SGDLS, CDR2 YYNGEE. This CDR3 is built from 15 residues.

This clone has a handful of counts. The chain uses TRBV9 and TRBJ2-7; D gene ambiguous. The ends were cut back, 0 bases at V and 6 bases at J, with 7 bases in the middle. The V gene's germline CDR1 is SGDLS and CDR2 YYNGEE. CDR3 length: 12 residues. The CDR3 coding sequence is TGTGCCAGCAGCGTAGGCAACGGCGAGCAGTACTTC. Amino acid sequence: CASSVGNGEQYF.

The chain has TRBV9 and TRBJ1-3, with D perhaps matching TRBD1 (5 bases). V lost 0 bases, J lost 6 bases, and 13 bases lay in between. The germline V gene has CDR1 SGDLS and CDR2 YYNGEE. This CDR3 has 15 residues. The CDR3 is CASSVDLTVPNTIYF. CDR3 coding DNA: TGTGCCAGCAGCGTAGACCTGACAGTTCCAAACACCATATATTTT.

This chain uses TRBV27 with TRBJ2-2; D gene uncertain. The V end was cut by 0 bases, the J end by 5 bases, with 4 bases between. CDR3 length equals 13 residues. Germline lookup yields CDR1 MNHEY and CDR2 SMNVEV (reference sequence). This CDR3 is CASSLSRTGELFF. In DNA form, the CDR3 reads TGTGCCAGCAGTTTATCGAGAACCGGGGAGCTGTTTTTT.

This chain uses TRBV19 with TRBJ1-5; D remains ambiguous. Trimming stripped 3 bases from V and 0 bases from J, with 9 bases between. Germline CDR1 LNHDA, CDR2 SQIVND (reference sequence). The CDR3 has 15 residues. This CDR3 is CASSMAEYSNQPQHF. The CDR3 DNA sequence: TGTGCCAGTAGTATGGCCGAGTATAGCAATCAGCCCCAGCATTTT.

The chain has TRBV11-3 and TRBJ2-3, with no clear D. Trimming shortened V by 10 bases and J by 0 bases, and 11 bases separated the two germline ends. CDR3 length: 13 amino acids. Germline V gene lookup returns CDR1 SGHNT and CDR2 YENEEA. This chain's CDR3 is CATHGWSTDTQYF. In DNA form, the CDR3 reads TGTGCCACCCATGGCTGGAGCACAGATACGCAGTATTTT.

The gene calls are TRBV2 and TRBJ2-7; D may correspond to TRBD1 or TRBD2 (6 bases each). V was cut by 8 bases and J by 3 bases, with 20 bases left in between. Looked up from germline, CDR1 is SNHLY and CDR2 is FYNNEI. The length of the CDR3 is 15 residues. CDR3 protein: CASLSSGAILYEQYF. CDR3 coding DNA: TGTGCCAGCCTGTCCTCGGGGGCCATACTCTACGAGCAGTACTTC. Drawing the rest from reference TRBV2 and TRBJ2-7, the complete variable domain is EPEVTQTPSHQVTQMGQEVILRCVPISNHLYFYWYRQILGQKVEFLVSFYNNEISEKSEIFDDQFSVERPDGSNFTLKIRSTKLEDSAMYFCASLSSGAILYEQYFGPGTRLTVT.

This clone was counted once. The chain has TRBV10-1 and TRBJ2-2; 7 nucleotides match TRBD2. V lost 3 bases to trimming and J lost 6 bases; unmatched junction nucleotides: 7. The CDR3 consists of 15 residues. The germline V gene encodes CDR1 WNHNN and CDR2 SYGVQD (reference sequence). CDR3 nucleotide sequence: TGCGCCAGCAGTGACCGGACTAGTCCCCCCGGGGAGCTGTTTTTT. It specifies CASSDRTSPPGELFF.